Below, 21 T cell receptor beta chains from the same sample are listed, as sequenced in a study of patients and donors after allogeneic stem cell transplantation. TCRdb reprocessed the RT-PCR reads with MiXCR, giving one entry per CDR3 protein. This table has 98,000 or so distinct CDR3 sequences, 35% appearing once. The sequenced sample was blood, either unsorted or a sorted T cell fraction (not recorded which). Receptor source: a human donor who was either an allogeneic HSCT recipient or a stem cell or donor lymphocyte infusion donor (not recorded which). It is not recorded whose cells these are; they may come from a transplant donor.

This clonotype showed up just a few times. The chain combines TRBV27 with TRBJ1-4; 7 positions match TRBD1. CDR3 length equals 17 residues. Germline lookup yields CDR1 MNHEY and CDR2 SMNVEV (reference sequence). V lost 0 bases to trimming and J lost 7 bases; unmatched junction nucleotides: 11. The CDR3 DNA is TGTGCCAGCAGTTTATCGCGGAGACAGGGAGGGGCTGAAAAACTGTTTTTT. It is translated as CASSLSRRQGGAEKLFF.

The rearrangement joins TRBV12-3 or TRBV12-4 to TRBJ2-1; 9 positions agree with TRBD2. The V gene end was trimmed by 6 bases and the J gene end by 7 bases; junction bases not matched to a gene: 7. This CDR3 has 14 amino acids. The CDR3 coding sequence is TGTGCCAGCAGGCCGAGACTAGCGGAGAATGAGCAGTTCTTC. Translation gives CASRPRLAENEQFF.

This clonotype has just a few counts. V usage is TRBV28 and J usage is TRBJ1-1; 9 bases fit TRBD1. CDR3 length: 14 amino acids. Germline V gives CDR1 MDHEN, CDR2 SYDVKM. V dropped 6 bases and J dropped 2; count of bases not matched to a gene: 4. This CDR3 is CASRGTGRNTEAFF. The DNA for the CDR3 is TGTGCCAGCAGAGGGACAGGGAGAAACACTGAAGCTTTCTTT.

This clonotype is a singleton in its sample. The chain combines TRBV12-3 or TRBV12-4 with TRBJ2-1; D not resolved. Trimming shortened V by 0 bases and J by 0 bases, and 9 bases separated the two germline ends. The CDR3 extends over 16 amino acids. As DNA, the CDR3 is TGTGCCAGCAGTTTAGCAGGCTCAGTCTCCTACAATGAGCAGTTCTTC. It codes for CASSLAGSVSYNEQFF.

This rearrangement joins TRBV29-1 to TRBJ2-5; D is ambiguous. The CDR3 length is 13 residues. Between the trimmed V and J ends, which lost 3 bases and 5 bases, there was a span of 13 bases. CDR1 is SQVTM, CDR2 ANQGSEA, per germline. CDR3 bases: TGCAGCGTTGAGGGCCGGATAAGCGAGACCCAGTACTTC. It codes for CSVEGRISETQYF.

The gene calls are TRBV20-1 and TRBJ2-1, with D possibly being TRBD2 (5 bases). Germline assignment: CDR1 DFQATT and CDR2 SNEGSKA (reference sequence). The CDR3 totals 12 residues. V lost 8 bases, J lost 9 bases, and 17 bases lay in between. CDR3 residues: CSRPAASSEQFF. CDR3 nucleotides: TGCAGTCGCCCTGCGGCTAGCAGTGAGCAGTTCTTC.

This chain joins TRBV29-1 and TRBJ1-4; weak D call: TRBD1 (5 bases). Germline CDR1 reads SQVTM; CDR2 reads ANQGSEA. Trimming took 4 bases from V and 8 from J, leaving 20 bases between them. There are 15 residues in the CDR3. The CDR3 protein is CSVARIAGEGEKLFF. Here the CDR3 DNA reads TGCAGCGTTGCCCGGATCGCGGGGGAGGGAGAAAAACTGTTTTTT.

This chain connects TRBV3-1 to TRBJ2-6; 12 bases are shared with TRBD2. CDR3 size: 19 residues. V was clipped by 4 bases and J by 0 bases; unmatched bases: 7. Germline assignment: CDR1 LGHDT and CDR2 YNNKEL (reference sequence). This CDR3 reads CASSLGLAGISSGANVLTF. CDR3 sequence (DNA): TGTGCCAGCAGCCTCGGACTAGCGGGAATCAGCTCTGGGGCCAACGTCCTGACTTTC. Combining the CDR3 with reference TRBV3-1 and TRBJ2-6 gives the whole variable domain DTAVSQTPKYLVTQMGNDKSIKCEQNLGHDTMYWYKQDSKKFLKIMFSYNNKELIINETVPNRFSPKSPDKAHLNLHINSLELGDSAVYFCASSLGLAGISSGANVLTFGAGSRLTVL.

The CDR3 bases are TGTGCCAGCAGCCAATGGCCCCCGAGGTATGAAGCTTTCTTT. Protein sequence: CASSQWPPRYEAFF. This sequence joins TRBV3-1 and TRBJ1-1; no definite D call. Looked up from germline, CDR1 is LGHDT and CDR2 is YNNKEL (reference sequence). The CDR3 length is 14 residues. Trimming shortened V by 2 bases and J by 7 bases, and 14 bases separated the two germline ends.

This clonotype was seen at least ten times. J is TRBJ1-2 and V is TRBV20-1, with TRBD1 identical over 7 bases. The CDR3 totals 12 residues. V gave up 6 bases and J gave up 4 bases; unmatched junction bases: 5. Germline CDR1 is DFQATT and CDR2 is SNEGSKA (reference sequence). The CDR3 DNA sequence: TGCAGTGCGCCGACAGGGAGCTATGGCTACACCTTC. Translation gives CSAPTGSYGYTF.

This clonotype was seen more than once but under ten times. V and J are TRBV12-3 or TRBV12-4 and TRBJ1-6; D is unclear. CDR3 size: 15 residues. V was clipped by 3 bases and J by 11 bases, with 17 bases between them. This CDR3 reads CASSFPQASSTPLHF. The DNA of the CDR3 is TGTGCCAGCAGTTTCCCCCAGGCCTCCTCGACACCCCTCCACTTT.

This clonotype was observed a handful of times. The J gene is TRBJ1-2, the V gene TRBV4-3, with 8 bases matching TRBD1. The CDR3 consists of 18 residues. The junction had 12 bases not matched to a gene; V was cut back by 1 base and J by 2 bases. Germline-derived CDR1 and CDR2 are LGHNA and YSLEER. As DNA, the CDR3 is TGCGCCAGCAGCCAAGGCACGGGGAGACAGGGGTGGAACTATGGCTACACCTTC. As protein: CASSQGTGRQGWNYGYTF.

This chain joins TRBV6-5 and TRBJ2-2; tentatively, D is TRBD1 (8 bases). Looked up from germline, CDR1 is MNHEY and CDR2 is SVGAGI. The CDR3 covers 19 residues. V lost 2 bases to trimming and J lost 3 bases, with 22 bases between them. In nucleotides, the CDR3 is TGTGCCAGCAGTTACGGCAGGGGGCGCCTACTAGCGTACACCGGGGAGCTGTTTTTT. This encodes CASSYGRGRLLAYTGELFF.

The genes are TRBV29-1 and TRBJ2-7; 8 nucleotides match TRBD1. This CDR3 is 13 amino acids long. The V gene's germline CDR1 is SQVTM and CDR2 ANQGSEA. J gave up 3 bases and V 4 bases, and 5 bases lay outside the gene matches. The CDR3 sequence is CSVGAGGFYEQYF. The CDR3 DNA reads TGCAGCGTTGGGGCAGGGGGCTTCTACGAGCAGTACTTC.

The gene calls are TRBV24-1 and TRBJ2-1; weak D call: TRBD2 (6 bases). Germline CDR1 KGHDR, CDR2 SFDVKD. This CDR3 has 15 residues. Trimming took off 4 bases at V and 8 bases at J, with 17 bases between the two ends. The DNA of the CDR3 is TGTGCCACCAGTGACCTGAGCGGAGGGGTGGATGAGCAGTTCTTC. It is translated as CATSDLSGGVDEQFF.

The rearrangement links TRBV28 to TRBJ2-7; 8 bases are shared with TRBD2. This CDR3 contains 16 residues. Germline values: CDR1 MDHEN, CDR2 SYDVKM. V dropped 5 bases and J dropped 0; count of bases not matched to a gene: 9. The CDR3 region is CASSGASSGVSYEQYF. DNA for the CDR3: TGTGCCAGCAGTGGTGCTAGTAGCGGGGTCTCCTACGAGCAGTACTTC.

The chain joins TRBV19 to TRBJ2-1, with a possible D match to TRBD1 (6 bases). The CDR3 totals 15 residues. Trimming removed 6 bases from V and 2 bases from J, with 14 bases in between. The germline V gene encodes CDR1 LNHDA and CDR2 SQIVND (reference sequence). CDR3 loop: CASRQGKNPYNEQFF. The DNA of the CDR3 is TGTGCCAGTAGACAGGGTAAGAACCCCTACAATGAGCAGTTCTTC.

The J gene is TRBJ1-1, the V gene TRBV10-3, with 7 bases lining up with TRBD1. The CDR3 extends over 13 amino acids. After removal of 11 bases from V and 1 base from J, the junction contained 7 bases not matched to a gene. Germline V gene sequence: CDR1 ENHRY, CDR2 SYGVKD. The CDR3: CASTGAGNTEAFF. CDR3 DNA sequence: TGTGCCTCAACAGGGGCGGGGAACACTGAAGCTTTCTTT.

CDR3 loop: CASSFLGRVGQPQHF. The CDR3 DNA is TGTGCCAGCAGCTTTTTGGGGAGGGTCGGTCAGCCCCAGCATTTT. The rearrangement joins TRBV7-8 to TRBJ1-5, with D uncertain. The CDR3 is 15 residues long. Germline V gene sequence: CDR1 SGHVS, CDR2 FQNEAQ. V lost 3 bases, J lost 6 bases, and 15 bases lay in between.

The rearrangement uses TRBV6-2 or TRBV6-3 and TRBJ2-7, with D unresolved. Germline CDR1 MNHEY, CDR2 SVGEGT. Trimming pared 6 bases from V and 0 bases from J, leaving 6 bases between. There are 12 residues in the CDR3. The CDR3 reads CASSFSSYEQYF. CDR3 bases: TGTGCCAGCAGCTTCAGCTCCTACGAGCAGTACTTC.

This clonotype occurred once. The chain recombines TRBV27 with TRBJ1-1; perhaps TRBD1 as D (6 bases). V lost 4 bases to trimming and J lost 6 bases, with 15 bases between them. This CDR3 comprises 14 residues. Germline V gives CDR1 MNHEY, CDR2 SMNVEV (reference sequence). Here the CDR3 DNA reads TGTGCCAGCAGTTGGGGGCCAACCGGCGCTGAAGCTTTCTTT. It encodes CASSWGPTGAEAFF.